What follows describes a single T cell receptor (beta chain). The antigen is unknown. This sample was taken from a study of cytomegalovirus exposure and HLA in healthy donors. Whole-study findings and limits: Of the V segments, some could not be distinguished, including TRBV6-2 and TRBV6-3, and were excluded. Among donors in an Asian-associated ancestry cluster, a later analysis reportedly found fewer N-insertions than the roughly 680-donor mean.

J was trimmed by 1 base and V by 4 bases; bases with no gene match: 6. Germline V gene data show CDR1 as SGHRS and CDR2 as YFSETQ. The CDR3 is made up of 15 amino acids. The PCR used 60 Vbeta and 13 Jbeta primers. As handled by the study authors: In a later analysis, the count reached some 73 million unique TCR beta chains, with roughly 11 million shared. Sequenced by immunoSEQ multiplex PCR; TCRdb stores in-frame clones only, minus some. From that table come the V and J calls and clone size; the DNA was used to work out D and trimming. The table lists over 150,000 clones, around two thirds of them singletons.

The TCR sequence derives from a middle-aged man in good health and CMV-seronegative. Sequences were obtained from PBMCs. The J gene is TRBJ1-1, the V gene TRBV5-1; the match to TRBD1 covers 8 bases. The CDR3 spells CASSTSGTGNTEAFF. CDR3 nucleotides: TGCGCCAGCAGCACCTCCGGGACAGGGAACACTGAAGCTTTCTTT. Supplemented by reference TRBV5-1 and TRBJ1-1, the full variable domain reads KAGVTQTPRYLIKTRGQQVTLSCSPISGHRSVSWYQQTPGQGLQFLFEYFSETQRNKGNFPGRFSGRQFSNSRSEMNVSTLELGDSALYLCASSTSGTGNTEAFFGQGTRLTVV.